This TCR beta chain was sequenced during a study of PD-1 blockade in classical Hodgkin lymphoma. Findings of the study overall: Patients with a complete response exhibited baseline diversity comparable to newly diagnosed patients. In CD4+ cells, TCR diversity went up significantly by C4D1, but in CD8+ cells it did not. The study reported lower baseline TCR diversity in newly diagnosed patients than in healthy donors.

Every single patient, without exception, relapsed after autologous stem cell transplantation, and brentuximab vedotin exposure varied. The protocol was immunoSEQ multiplex PCR, while the TCRdb copy is restricted to in-frame clones and leaves out a portion. The data contain roughly 9,900 clones, 90% to 95% of them singletons. About this clone itself: Its antigen remains unknown.

Trimming left V 3 bases short and J 10 bases short, with 18 bases between. The CDR3 has 14 residues. Germline lookup yields CDR1 MDHEN and CDR2 SYDVKM. This sequence joins TRBV28 and TRBJ1-1, with a possible D match to TRBD1 (6 bases). The sample consisted of peripheral blood mononuclear cells (PBMCs), taken at baseline. The clonotype was recovered from a human donor with classical Hodgkin lymphoma. The CDR3 is CASSFRGGGRGAFF. The CDR3 bases are TGTGCCAGCAGTTTCAGGGGAGGAGGAAGGGGAGCTTTCTTT. Supplemented by reference TRBV28 and TRBJ1-1, the full variable domain reads DVKVTQSSRYLVKRTGEKVFLECVQDMDHENMFWYRQDPGLGLRLIYFSYDVKMKEKGDIPEGYSVSREKKERFSLILESASTNQTSMYLCASSFRGGGRGAFFGQGTRLTVV.